This T cell receptor beta chain was obtained from a study of CD8+CD57+ T cells in acquired aplastic anemia. Study information: Sorted CD4+ and CD8+ cells yielded DNA averaging around 3.2 ug.

Genomic DNA constituted the template upon which TCR beta VDJ and CDR3 profiling was performed. One entry per CDR3 protein results from TCRdb running MiXCR on the reads. The sample consists of approximately 200,000 distinct CDR3 sequences, 60% to 65% of them appearing once. General study points: Patients and controls were not found to differ significantly in CD8+ Simpson's diversity. Patients and controls shared 25 to 30 CD8+ CDR3 sequences, which appeared highly expressed in patients and within their immunodominant clones.

Points on this clonotype: Its cognate antigen is unknown.

Between the trimmed V and J ends, which lost 4 bases and 2 bases, there was a span of 13 bases. The V gene's germline CDR1 is SGHVS and CDR2 FNYEAQ. This CDR3 region has 15 residues. The rearrangement joins TRBV7-6 to TRBJ2-3; maybe TRBD1 (6 bases). The sequenced sample consisted of sorted CD4+, CD8+, or CD8+CD57+ T cells (not recorded which) from PBMCs. The receptor was derived from a human donor in good health. The CDR3 nucleotides read TGTGCCAGCAGCTCGATAACAGGGACCACAGATACGCAGTATTTT. It codes for CASSSITGTTDTQYF.